This T cell receptor beta chain was sequenced during a study of blood T cells in healthy people across ages. Study-wide findings and caveats: Whereas aged donors had fewer naive CD4+ cells, long-lived donors had more of them and higher diversity.

Each individual donor underwent a draw of roughly 10 milliliters of peripheral blood. Isolation recovered at least 6.5 million PBMCs from every sample. V shed 0 bases and J shed 1 base, with 6 bases lying between them. Per the germline V gene, CDR1 is LGHNA and CDR2 is YSLEER. This CDR3 has 14 amino acids. Combining a sample-barcoded 5' primer with a J-beta primer mix, a second PCR ran for 7 to 11 cycles. Using its own MiXCR run on the 5' RACE reads, TCRdb lists one record per CDR3 protein. The repertoire holds some 1.1 million distinct CDR3 sequences, 35% to 40% seen once, with over 10% in the top ten. This clonotype has ten or more counts. Its target is not known.

The chain uses TRBV4-3 and TRBJ1-1; D unclear. Sequenced material: blood. The source is a man younger than 35 in good health. As DNA, the CDR3 is TGCGCCAGCAGCCAAGATCTGGGGAACACTGAAGCTTTCTTT. As protein: CASSQDLGNTEAFF.